What follows are 3 T cell receptor beta chains derived from one specimen sequenced in a study of blood T cell repertoires in COVID-19. Method: immunoSEQ multiplex PCR; TCRdb's copy keeps in-frame clones and lacks some. The sample shows approximately 140,000 clones, about 91% of them seen only once. Sequencing was performed on peripheral blood. These receptor sequences come from a human donor in a cohort sampled during active COVID-19.

This chain links TRBV6-6 with TRBJ1-5; D not certain. CDR3 size: 12 residues. V was shortened by 8 bases and J by 3 bases, with 8 bases between the two germline ends. Looked up from germline, CDR1 is MNHNY and CDR2 is SVGAGI (reference sequence). The CDR3 nucleotides read TGTGCCAGCGAGGATCCCAATCAGCCCCAGCATTTT. This translates into CASEDPNQPQHF.

This rearrangement joins TRBV20-1 to TRBJ2-3; 7 nucleotides align to TRBD1. The CDR3 is 15 residues long. The germline CDR1 and CDR2 sequences are DFQATT and SNEGSKA (reference sequence). V trimming: 3 bases; J trimming: 0 bases; junction bases outside the gene matches: 6. The CDR3 sequence: CSASVRQGSTDTQYF. CDR3 in DNA: TGCAGTGCTAGTGTTCGACAGGGCAGCACAGATACGCAGTATTTT.

The chain combines TRBV5-1 with TRBJ2-1; TRBD2 might be the D (5 bases). This CDR3 comprises 16 residues. Per the germline V gene, CDR1 is SGHRS and CDR2 is YFSETQ. V lost 0 bases, J lost 0 bases, and 10 bases lay in between. CDR3 sequence: CASSLVAIGSYNEQFF. CDR3 nucleotide sequence: TGCGCCAGCAGCTTGGTAGCGATCGGCTCCTACAATGAGCAGTTCTTC.